Listed below are T cell receptor beta chains from one sample, sequenced in a study of control samples from healthy donors and cancer patients. Repertoires were generated with immunoSEQ multiplex PCR, while TCRdb's copy carries only in-frame clones and drops some. Among fewer than 70,000 clones, about nine tenths were seen once, and the ten largest hold more than 12%. Specimen: PBMCs. Every receptor here comes from a man aged 55 to 69 with head and neck cancer. Each CDR3 is given with its conserved first and last residue. The D gene is left open where the match is weak. The size field is filled for only some rows; it gives once, few, many or a size class.

cdr3_length	clone_size	v_call	j_call	d_call	cdr3_nt	cdr3_aa
14	-	TRBV7-8	TRBJ1-2	-	TGTGCCAGCAGCCACCGGACAGAGGCATATGGCTACACCTTC	CASSHRTEAYGYTF
17	-	TRBV10-3	TRBJ1-1	TRBD1	TGTGCCATCAGTGAGCCGAGCTCAGGGGGCGGGGACACTGAAGCTTTCTTT	CAISEPSSGGGDTEAFF
15	-	TRBV27	TRBJ1-2	TRBD1	TGTGCCAGCAGTTTCCAAGGACAGGGAGGCTATGGCTACACCTTC	CASSFQGQGGYGYTF
16	-	TRBV7-2	TRBJ2-7	-	TGTGCCAGCAGCTCGAAAGGGGGGGTTAGCTCCTACGAGCAGTACTTC	CASSSKGGVSSYEQYF
16	-	TRBV11-2	TRBJ2-5	TRBD2	TGTGCCAGCAGCTTAGATTCAGGGACTAGCGGGAGGATACAGTACTTC	CASSLDSGTSGRIQYF
14	-	TRBV19	TRBJ1-1	-	TGTGCCAGTAGTGCCCAAACAGGGAACACTGAAGCTTTCTTT	CASSAQTGNTEAFF
13	few	TRBV28	TRBJ1-2	-	TGTGCCAGCTTGACCCAAGCTAACTATGGCTACACCTTC	CASLTQANYGYTF
15	-	TRBV5-1	TRBJ2-5	TRBD2	TGCGCCAGCAGCTCGACTAGCGGGGAGGGGGAGACCCAGTACTTC	CASSSTSGEGETQYF
14	-	TRBV7-9	TRBJ1-1	-	TGTGCCAGCAGCTTAGATAGAGGGCTTGCTGAAGCTTTCTTT	CASSLDRGLAEAFF
13	-	TRBV30	TRBJ1-1	-	TGTGCCTGGAGTGGGCAGGGGAACACTGAAGCTTTCTTT	CAWSGQGNTEAFF
16	-	TRBV18	TRBJ1-6	TRBD1	TGTGCCAGCTCAGACTGGGACAGGGGGCTTAATTCACCCCTCCACTTT	CASSDWDRGLNSPLHF
15	-	TRBV10-2	TRBJ2-7	-	TGCGCCAGCAGTGGATTGGGACACAGCTCCTACGAGCAGTACTTC	CASSGLGHSSYEQYF
16	-	TRBV7-3	TRBJ2-3	TRBD2	TGTGCCAGCAGCTCCGGACTAGCGGGGTTCACAGATACGCAGTATTTT	CASSSGLAGFTDTQYF
15	-	TRBV19	TRBJ2-7	TRBD1	TGTGCCAGTAGTGTCGGGACAGCCTACTCCTACGAGCAGTACTTC	CASSVGTAYSYEQYF
15	few	TRBV29-1	TRBJ2-5	-	TGCAGCGTGGCCACCGGGGGGCGCGGGCAAGAGACCCAGTACTTC	CSVATGGRGQETQYF
16	-	TRBV11-2	TRBJ2-7	TRBD2	TGTGCCAGCAGCCCACGGACTAGCGGGATCACGGGCGAGCAGTACTTC	CASSPRTSGITGEQYF
15	-	TRBV5-1	TRBJ1-2	TRBD1	TGCGCCAGCAGCTTGGCCAGACTAGACAGGGTGGGCTACACCTTC	CASSLARLDRVGYTF
16	-	TRBV29-1	TRBJ2-3	TRBD2	TGCAGCGTTGAAGATGGGGGACGGGGGGGCCGGAATACGCAGTATTTT	CSVEDGGRGGRNTQYF
15	-	TRBV6-2/TRBV6-3	TRBJ1-5	TRBD1	TGTGCCAGCAGTGACAGGGGTCTCGGCAATCAGCCCCAGCATTTT	CASSDRGLGNQPQHF
16	once	TRBV28	TRBJ2-1	-	TGTGCCAGCAGTTCCCTACAGGCCCCGAACTACAATGAGCAGTTCTTC	CASSSLQAPNYNEQFF
17	-	TRBV21-1	TRBJ1-3	-	TGTGCCAGATCGGGTAAGCAGGGCAAAAGATCTGGAAACACCATATATTTT	CARSGKQGKRSGNTIYF
15	once	TRBV6-5	TRBJ2-1	-	TGTGCCAGCAGTTACTCGAATCGGGGTTACAATGAGCAGTTCTTC	CASSYSNRGYNEQFF
12	-	TRBV24-1	TRBJ2-1	-	TGTGCCACCAGTGAAAACCTGAGTGAGCAGTTCTTC	CATSENLSEQFF
13	-	TRBV14	TRBJ1-4	-	TGTGCCAGCAGCCAAACCTCTAATGAAAAACTGTTTTTT	CASSQTSNEKLFF
13	-	TRBV6-2/TRBV6-3	TRBJ2-5	TRBD1	TGTGCCAGCAGTCGGGACAGCCAAGAGACCCAGTACTTC	CASSRDSQETQYF
15	-	TRBV7-2	TRBJ1-5	-	TGTGCCAGCAGCCCGGACCGGGGTAGCAATCAGCCCCAGCATTTT	CASSPDRGSNQPQHF
13	-	TRBV9	TRBJ2-1	-	TGTGCCAGCAGCGTAGCTCCCGAGGGGGAGCAGTTCTTC	CASSVAPEGEQFF
16	-	TRBV4-2	TRBJ2-1	TRBD2	TGTGCCAGCAGCCAGTTGACTAGCGGGAGTGTGAATGAGCAGTTCTTC	CASSQLTSGSVNEQFF
15	-	TRBV9	TRBJ2-3	TRBD2	TGTGCCAGCAGCGCCTGGACTAGCGGGGGGGCGACGCAGTATTTT	CASSAWTSGGATQYF
14	-	TRBV29-1	TRBJ2-3	-	TGCAGCGTTGAAGGACCCCTGGTCACAGATACGCAGTATTTT	CSVEGPLVTDTQYF
12	-	TRBV28	TRBJ2-7	-	TGTGCCAGCACCAAAAACCTTTACGAGCAGTACTTC	CASTKNLYEQYF